What follows is one TCR beta chain and its context. The antigen is undetermined. This specimen comes from a study of CD8 T cells in Susac syndrome. Study results and caveats: It was acknowledged in the study that its TCR sequencing and HLA analysis involved a relatively small number of individuals.

Multiple sclerosis controls were treatment-naive patients with stable or active relapsing-remitting disease. In contrast to the negatively isolated CD8+ and CD4+ T cells, TEMRA cells were FACS-enriched. The RNA, about 0.5 to 1 ug, was put through reverse transcription using random hexamers. Amplification of the TCR beta CDR3 was carried out by immunoSEQ multiplex PCR, which spanned a total of 54 Vbeta and 13 Jbeta segments. TCRdb used MiXCR to reprocess the immunoSEQ multiplex PCR reads, holding one entry per CDR3 protein. Of a few hundred thousand distinct CDR3 sequences detected, roughly 92% appear once; the ten largest clones hold about 0.12%. The CDR3 loop spans 14 amino acids. V gave up 2 bases and J gave up 8 bases, with 16 bases separating them. Germline CDR1 SGHDT, CDR2 YYEEEE.

The sequence derives from a human donor with multiple sclerosis. The genes are TRBV5-6 and TRBJ1-2; unclear D gene. Sequencing input: CD8+ T cells from PBMCs. CDR3 nucleotides: TGTGCCAGCAGCTTAGGCTTGTGGGGAATGGGCTACACCTTC. It specifies CASSLGLWGMGYTF.